The 4 T cell receptor beta chains given below trace back to one sample, sequenced in a study of T cells after yellow fever vaccination. TCRdb analysed the 5' RACE reads with MiXCR anew, one entry per CDR3 protein. The data hold 450,000 to 650,000 distinct CDR3 sequences, with approximately 13% observed a single time. The sample was PBMCs, taken on the day of the yellow fever booster vaccination. The origin of the receptors is a man aged 25 to 45 who received the YFV17D yellow fever vaccine.

This clonotype appeared a few times. The chain couples TRBV27 to TRBJ2-2, with D possibly matching TRBD2 (5 bases). CDR3 size: 14 residues. The V end was cut by 6 bases, the J end by 7 bases, with 15 bases between. Germline V CDR1 and CDR2: MNHEY, SMNVEV (reference sequence). CDR3 protein: CASSQETRVGELFF. The CDR3 nucleotides are TGTGCCAGCAGCCAGGAGACGAGGGTCGGGGAGCTGTTTTTT.

This clonotype came up many times. The rearrangement uses TRBV5-1 and TRBJ2-2; 7 bases map to TRBD2. The CDR3 is 18 residues long. The V gene's germline CDR1 is SGHRS and CDR2 YFSETQ. V gave up 4 bases and J gave up 4 bases; unmatched junction bases: 16. The chain's CDR3 is CASSPVRGGGSGTGELFF. CDR3 sequence (DNA): TGCGCCAGCAGCCCCGTAAGGGGAGGCGGGAGCGGCACCGGGGAGCTGTTTTTT.

The chain is built from TRBV12-3 or TRBV12-4 and TRBJ2-7, with D uncertain. The CDR3 has 15 residues. The CDR3 sequence: CASAPSRAALSEQYF. CDR3 bases: TGTGCAAGCGCCCCCTCTCGGGCAGCCCTCTCCGAGCAGTACTTC.

The sample holds a few counts of this clonotype. The rearrangement joins TRBV4-1 to TRBJ1-5, with D possibly TRBD1 on 6 matching bases. The germline CDR1 and CDR2 sequences are MGHRA and YSYEKL. The V gene lost 5 bases and the J gene lost 11 bases, with 19 bases spanning the gap. The CDR3 runs 14 residues. CDR3 region: CASSEGGPGWSQHF. CDR3 bases: TGCGCCAGCAGCGAAGGGGGTCCGGGGTGGTCCCAGCATTTT.